These T cell receptor beta chains were read from a single sample in a study of T cell responses to AZD1222 COVID-19 vaccine. Data came from immunoSEQ multiplex PCR; TCRdb stores just in-frame clones and leaves some out. The repertoire holds 150,000 or so clones, 80% to 95% seen once, with 1% to 1.5% in the top ten. Material: peripheral blood, obtained 28 days after the second AZD1222 dose. The receptor source for this set is an adult who received the AZD1222 COVID-19 vaccine. Both conserved end residues are part of each CDR3. The order of the fields is D gene, V gene, clone size, J gene, CDR3 DNA, CDR3 protein. A D gene is named only where the DNA matches it firmly. A clone size is listed for some rows: how often the clone was seen (once, few, many), or a class if it is expanded.

.	TRBV7-9	.	TRBJ1-1	TGTGCCAGCAGCTTTCATACGGACACTGAAGCTTTCTTT	CASSFHTDTEAFF
TRBD1	TRBV18	.	TRBJ2-1	TGTGCCAGCTCACCCCCGGGACAGGGTAACAATGAGCAGTTCTTC	CASSPPGQGNNEQFF
.	TRBV5-6	.	TRBJ2-1	TGTGCCAGCAGCTTGCTGACGGCCGACAATGAGCAGTTCTTC	CASSLLTADNEQFF
TRBD2	TRBV13	.	TRBJ2-7	TGTGCCAGCAGCTTGGCCCCGGGACTAGCAGCAATTAACATGTACGAGCAGTACTTC	CASSLAPGLAAINMYEQYF
TRBD2	TRBV29-1	.	TRBJ2-3	TGCAGCGTTGGGACTAGCGGGGGCTACACAGATACGCAGTATTTT	CSVGTSGGYTDTQYF
TRBD2	TRBV7-8	.	TRBJ2-7	TGTGCCAGCACCACTAGCGGGAGGTACGAGCAGTACTTC	CASTTSGRYEQYF
TRBD1	TRBV30	.	TRBJ1-4	TGTGCCTGGAGTACTCGGACAGGGGGCAATGAAAAACTGTTTTTT	CAWSTRTGGNEKLFF
TRBD1	TRBV18	.	TRBJ2-7	TGTGCCAGCTCACCCGGGACAGGAACCCCAAGCTCCTACGAGCAGTACTTC	CASSPGTGTPSSYEQYF
TRBD1	TRBV5-1	.	TRBJ1-6	TGCGCCAGCAGCTCAGGGACAGGGGATTCACCCCTCCACTTT	CASSSGTGDSPLHF
.	TRBV27	.	TRBJ2-7	TGTGCCAGCCGGAGGGGTTACTACGAGCAGTACTTC	CASRRGYYEQYF
.	TRBV4-1	once	TRBJ2-1	TGCGCCAGCAGCCAAGTGGGGGTAGGAGTCAGATCCTACAATGAGCAGTTCTTC	CASSQVGVGVRSYNEQFF
TRBD1	TRBV11-1	.	TRBJ1-1	TGTGCCAGCAGCTTAGACAGGGGCACTGAAGCTTTCTTT	CASSLDRGTEAFF
TRBD1	TRBV23-1	.	TRBJ1-4	TGCGCCAGCAGTCAATTAGGGACAGGGACCTGGGAAAAACTGTTTTTT	CASSQLGTGTWEKLFF
.	TRBV7-2	once	TRBJ1-2	TGTGCCAGCACCTTCGGCCTTGAGGGACCCCTGAGTTCGTACTATGGCTACACCTTC	CASTFGLEGPLSSYYGYTF
.	TRBV2	.	TRBJ1-5	TGTGCCAGCAGTGATTCGACAGGCGGGTATCAGCCCCAGCATTTT	CASSDSTGGYQPQHF
.	TRBV21-1	.	TRBJ2-7	TGTGCCAGCCCAAAAGGGGGATTGGAAGGCAGGAACTCCTACGAGCAGTACTTC	CASPKGGLEGRNSYEQYF
.	TRBV6-1	.	TRBJ1-1	TGTGCCAGCAGTGAACAGGGAGGTACTGAAGCTTTCTTT	CASSEQGGTEAFF
.	TRBV7-2	.	TRBJ1-6	TGTGCCAGCAGCTTATCACAGTCTGGCGGGGGAACACCCCTCCACTTT	CASSLSQSGGGTPLHF
.	TRBV19	.	TRBJ2-1	TGTGCCAGTAGTATCCTAGCTGGGAATGAGCAGTTCTTC	CASSILAGNEQFF
TRBD2	TRBV23-1	.	TRBJ2-1	TGCGCCAGCAGTCAATCATGGAACAAAATTAGCGGGGGCTCCTACAATGAGCAGTTCTTC	CASSQSWNKISGGSYNEQFF
.	TRBV10-2	few	TRBJ1-6	TGCGCCAGCAGGAACAGGGAGACCTATAATTCACCCCTCCACTTT	CASRNRETYNSPLHF
TRBD1	TRBV5-6	few	TRBJ1-1	TGTGCCAGCAGCCCAGGGGACAGGGGAGAAACTGAAGCTTTCTTT	CASSPGDRGETEAFF
.	TRBV7-9	.	TRBJ2-5	TGTGCCAGCAGCCAACTTATTCAAGAGACCCAGTACTTC	CASSQLIQETQYF
TRBD1	TRBV5-1	.	TRBJ1-6	TGCGCCAGCAGCGTAAGGACAGGGGCATCACCCCTCCACTTT	CASSVRTGASPLHF
.	TRBV7-8	.	TRBJ1-1	TGTGCCAGCAGCTTAGGAGGGGGTTGGAACACTGAAGCTTTCTTT	CASSLGGGWNTEAFF
.	TRBV10-3	.	TRBJ1-1	TGTGCCATCAGTGAAGGAGGGATGAACACTGAAGCTTTCTTT	CAISEGGMNTEAFF
TRBD1	TRBV19	.	TRBJ2-6	TGTGCCAGTAGTATAATAGGGTCCCGGGACAGGCCCTCTGGGGCCAACGTCCTGACTTTC	CASSIIGSRDRPSGANVLTF
.	TRBV15	.	TRBJ1-1	TGTGCCACCAGCAGAGATCGGGCATCCGAAGCTTTCTTT	CATSRDRASEAFF
.	TRBV28	.	TRBJ1-5	TGTGCCAGCAGTCTCGAGAATCAGCCCCAGCATTTT	CASSLENQPQHF
.	TRBV5-1	.	TRBJ1-4	TGCGCCAGCAGCTTGGTAACGGGGGGGAATGAAAAACTGTTTTTT	CASSLVTGGNEKLFF
.	TRBV2	few	TRBJ2-7	TGTGCCAGCAGTGTTTTGTACTACGAGCAGTACTTC	CASSVLYYEQYF
.	TRBV18	once	TRBJ2-7	TGTGCCAGCTCACCAAGAATCGGACCTACCTACGAGCAGTACTTC	CASSPRIGPTYEQYF
.	TRBV28	.	TRBJ1-1	TGTGCCAGCAGTTCCCCCCAGCAGGGGCTGGGGACTGAAGCTTTCTTT	CASSSPQQGLGTEAFF
.	TRBV11-3	.	TRBJ2-5	TGTGCCAGCAGCAGGGGACCACAAGAGACCCAGTACTTC	CASSRGPQETQYF
TRBD2	TRBV5-4	.	TRBJ2-7	TGTGCCAGCAGCTCGGGACTAGTCTCCTACGAGCAGTACTTC	CASSSGLVSYEQYF
.	TRBV10-3	.	TRBJ2-7	TGTGCCATCAGTGGACAAAACTACGAGCAGTACTTC	CAISGQNYEQYF
.	TRBV19	.	TRBJ1-5	TGTGCCAGTAACGCGGTGGGTCAGCCCCAGCATTTT	CASNAVGQPQHF
TRBD2	TRBV4-2	.	TRBJ2-7	TGTGCCAGCAGCCAAGCTAGCACTAGCGGGAGGGCCTTATCCTACGAGCAGTACTTC	CASSQASTSGRALSYEQYF
.	TRBV2	.	TRBJ2-3	TGTGCCAGCAGTGCTACATGGGAGCAGTATTTT	CASSATWEQYF
TRBD2	TRBV15	.	TRBJ2-1	TGTGCCACCAGCAGACTAGCGGGAGACTACAATGAGCAGTTCTTC	CATSRLAGDYNEQFF
.	TRBV9	.	TRBJ1-3	TGTGCCAGCAGCGCCCATGGACAGAGCTCTGGAAACACCATATATTTT	CASSAHGQSSGNTIYF
.	TRBV29-1	.	TRBJ1-3	TGCAGCTATAGAGGCGGAAACACCATATATTTT	CSYRGGNTIYF
TRBD1	TRBV2	.	TRBJ2-5	TGTGCCAGCAGGGACAGGGAGACCCAGTACTTC	CASRDRETQYF
.	TRBV12-5	.	TRBJ1-1	TGTGCTAGTTCGGGGGAGTCGGACACTGAAGCTTTCTTT	CASSGESDTEAFF
.	TRBV15	.	TRBJ2-3	TGTGCCACCAGCAGAGCAGGGGGGCGAGCAGATACGCAGTATTTT	CATSRAGGRADTQYF
.	TRBV12-3/TRBV12-4	.	TRBJ1-2	TGTGCCAGCAGTCGGAGCGGCCCCTATGGCTACACCTTC	CASSRSGPYGYTF
TRBD2	TRBV4-3	.	TRBJ2-1	TGCGCCAGCAGCGACCGACTAGCGGGGGGGCTGAATGAGCAGTTCTTC	CASSDRLAGGLNEQFF
.	TRBV27	.	TRBJ2-7	TGTGCCAGCAGTTTAGTGTGGGAGGATACCTACGAGCAGTACTTC	CASSLVWEDTYEQYF
.	TRBV5-5	.	TRBJ1-2	TGTGCCAGCAGCCCCTGGGACACCACGGAGTATGGCTACACCTTC	CASSPWDTTEYGYTF
.	TRBV6-2/TRBV6-3	once	TRBJ2-3	TGTGCCAGCAGTTACTCACCCGGGGGTACGCAGTATTTT	CASSYSPGGTQYF
.	TRBV29-1	.	TRBJ2-7	TGCAGCGTTGAAGAGCCTGTGGCAGGCCACCCCACCTACGAGCAGTACTTC	CSVEEPVAGHPTYEQYF
.	TRBV9	.	TRBJ2-5	TGTGCCAGCAGCGTACGCGGCCAAGAGACCCAGTACTTC	CASSVRGQETQYF
.	TRBV28	.	TRBJ1-3	TGTGCCAGCAGTTTTTTGGGGGGGGACAACTCCATATATTTT	CASSFLGGDNSIYF
.	TRBV7-9	.	TRBJ1-2	TGTGCCAGCAGCGATTCGGGGATGGGCTATGGCTACACCTTC	CASSDSGMGYGYTF
TRBD2	TRBV16	.	TRBJ2-7	TGTGCCAGCAGCCAATGGGCGGGGGGCTCCTACGAGCAGTACTTC	CASSQWAGGSYEQYF
TRBD1	TRBV24-1	.	TRBJ2-1	TGTGCCACCAGTGGGATTGGGACAGCCTACAATGAGCAGTTCTTC	CATSGIGTAYNEQFF
.	TRBV10-1	.	TRBJ2-1	TGCGCCAGCAGTGAAAACTACAATGAGCAGTTCTTC	CASSENYNEQFF
.	TRBV29-1	.	TRBJ1-2	TGCAGCGTTGGGCTTCCCCTCGGTAATGGCTACACCTTC	CSVGLPLGNGYTF
TRBD1	TRBV27	.	TRBJ2-7	TGTGCCAGCAGTCAGGTAGGGGGCGGGTACGAGCAGTACTTC	CASSQVGGGYEQYF